The 14 T cell receptor beta chains presented below share a single source sample, sequenced in a study of PD-1 blockade in classical Hodgkin lymphoma (dated by TCRdb to the early 2020s). Library creation used the immunoSEQ multiplex PCR assay. As stored in TCRdb, this immuneACCESS dataset retains in-frame rearrangements with V and J assigned. A fraction of the clones does not appear; measured against another copy, unresolved V genes explain less than half of the discrepancy, and the remainder lacks a known reason. Across this sample there are 53,000 or so clones, with approximately 84% seen only once. About 16% of the sample is held by the ten biggest clonotypes. Sample time point, as interpreted from the label and publication: cycle 1 day 1 (C1D1), immediately before nivolumab initiation. Relapse after autologous stem cell transplantation had occurred in all trial patients, and cohorts A, B and C were distinguished by prior brentuximab vedotin exposure.

Sample: peripheral blood mononuclear cells (PBMCs), taken at baseline. Receptor source: a human donor with classical Hodgkin lymphoma.

CDR3 bases: TGTGCCAGCAGTTCTCCCGGGGACACTGAAGCTTTCTTT. The encoded protein is CASSSPGDTEAFF. The chain employs TRBV27 and TRBJ1-1, with D hard to call. This CDR3 contains 13 residues. Trimming removed 4 bases from V and 3 bases from J, with 9 bases in between. Germline CDR1 MNHEY, CDR2 SMNVEV (reference sequence).

This clone was counted a single time. V gene TRBV14 combines with J gene TRBJ1-2, with unresolved D. Trimming stripped 0 bases from V and 1 base from J, with 12 bases between. Looked up from germline, CDR1 is SGHDN and CDR2 is FVKESK. The CDR3 extends over 16 amino acids. Written as DNA, the CDR3 is TGTGCCAGCAGCCAAGATTGGGCAGGATTTAACTATGGCTACACCTTC. It codes for CASSQDWAGFNYGYTF. Supplemented by reference TRBV14 and TRBJ1-2, the full variable domain reads EAGVTQFPSHSVIEKGQTVTLRCDPISGHDNLYWYRRVMGKEIKFLLHFVKESKQDESGMPNNRFLAERTGGTYSTLKVQPAELEDSGVYFCASSQDWAGFNYGYTFGSGTRLTVV.

The chain carries TRBV29-1 and TRBJ1-2; a weak D match, TRBD1 (6 bases). Per germline, CDR1 SQVTM and CDR2 ANQGSEA. The V end lost 0 bases, the J end lost 4 bases, and 18 bases lay between the germline ends. The CDR3 consists of 16 residues. The CDR3 loop reads CSVEDLGQGKGYGYTF. The CDR3 DNA reads as TGCAGCGTTGAAGATCTAGGGCAGGGGAAAGGCTATGGCTACACCTTC.

The chain uses TRBV2 and TRBJ2-7, with D uncertain. Looked up from germline, CDR1 is SNHLY and CDR2 is FYNNEI. The CDR3 spans 12 residues. Trimming pared 1 base from V and 6 bases from J, leaving 7 bases between. The CDR3 here is CASSEDFGEQYV. The CDR3 nucleotides are TGTGCCAGCAGTGAAGACTTCGGCGAGCAGTACGTC.

The chain links TRBV6-5 to TRBJ1-5; unclear D gene. The CDR3 is 13 residues long. With 4 bases removed from V and 4 bases from J, the gap between germline ends came to 8 bases. Per the germline V gene, CDR1 is MNHEY and CDR2 is SVGAGI. CDR3 amino acids: CASSWRGNQPQHF. In nucleotides, the CDR3 is TGTGCCAGCAGTTGGCGGGGTAATCAGCCCCAGCATTTT.

This rearrangement joins TRBV18 to TRBJ1-4; D is unresolved. V was trimmed by 6 bases and J by 4 bases, leaving 15 bases between them. The CDR3 runs 15 residues. Germline loops: CDR1 KGHSH, CDR2 LQKENI. CDR3 in amino acids: CASSPNARINEKLFF. DNA for the CDR3: TGTGCCAGCTCCCCTAACGCACGGATTAATGAAAAACTGTTTTTT.

The chain joins TRBV4-1 to TRBJ1-1; D unclear. CDR1 and CDR2 from the germline V gene are MGHRA and YSYEKL. This CDR3 is 16 amino acids long. The V and J ends lost 0 bases and 5 bases respectively, with 16 bases between them. For the CDR3, the DNA is TGCGCCAGCAGCCAAGAACCACTGGACTTCAATACTGAAGCTTTCTTT. Translation gives CASSQEPLDFNTEAFF.

This clone has more than one count but fewer than ten. The gene calls are TRBV10-3 and TRBJ2-2, with TRBD2 identical over 9 bases. The germline V gene has CDR1 ENHRY and CDR2 SYGVKD. This CDR3 has 14 residues. J was trimmed by 1 base and V by 11 bases; bases with no gene match: 5. CDR3: CAVSGSKNTGELFF. The CDR3, as DNA: TGTGCCGTTAGCGGGAGTAAGAACACCGGGGAGCTGTTTTTT.

The chain couples TRBV6-5 to TRBJ1-2; TRBD1 matches at 7 bases. The CDR3 has 14 residues. Germline V gene lookup returns CDR1 MNHEY and CDR2 SVGAGI. The trim removed 6 bases at V and 4 bases at J, leaving 8 bases unmatched. CDR3 in DNA: TGTGCCAGCAGCCGTGACAGGGCGAGCTATGGCTACACCTTC. This codes for CASSRDRASYGYTF.

This chain joins TRBV7-2 and TRBJ1-1, with D hard to call. The V and J ends lost 7 bases and 10 bases respectively, with 19 bases between them. CDR3 length: 13 amino acids. CDR1 is SGHTA, CDR2 FQGNSA, per germline. CDR3 residues: CASTPFLSGVAFF. The CDR3 region has the DNA TGTGCCAGCACCCCTTTTTTGTCCGGGGTAGCTTTCTTT.

The chain recombines TRBV5-1 with TRBJ1-2; D perhaps matches TRBD1 (5 bases). The CDR3 totals 14 residues. The ends were cut back, 0 bases at V and 5 bases at J, with 11 bases in the middle. CDR1 is SGHRS, CDR2 YFSETQ, per germline. The CDR3 nucleotides read TGCGCCAGCAGCTTGGAGTGGAAGGGGTATGGCTACACCTTC. Encoded protein: CASSLEWKGYGYTF. The full variable domain, its missing parts supplied by reference TRBV5-1 and TRBJ1-2, is KAGVTQTPRYLIKTRGQQVTLSCSPISGHRSVSWYQQTPGQGLQFLFEYFSETQRNKGNFPGRFSGRQFSNSRSEMNVSTLELGDSALYLCASSLEWKGYGYTFGSGTRLTVV.

The CDR3 region is CASSTGNGYTF. CDR3 sequence (DNA): TGTGCCAGTTCCACAGGGAACGGCTACACCTTC. V usage is TRBV19 and J usage is TRBJ1-2; D is possibly TRBD1 (6 bases). CDR3 size: 11 residues. Germline CDR1 LNHDA, CDR2 SQIVND (reference sequence). V was cut by 8 bases and J by 8 bases, with 12 bases left in between.

V and J are TRBV7-8 and TRBJ2-5; D possibly corresponds to TRBD2 (6 bases). V dropped 5 bases and J dropped 2 bases, with 12 bases sitting between them. This CDR3 is built from 14 residues. CDR1 and CDR2 from the germline V gene are SGHVS and FQNEAQ. The CDR3 sequence is CASSARGRQETQYF. DNA of the CDR3: TGTGCCAGCAGCGCCCGTGGGAGGCAAGAGACCCAGTACTTC.

The V and J genes are TRBV29-1 and TRBJ2-3; 7 positions agree with TRBD2. J gave up 3 bases and V 3 bases, and 9 bases lay outside the gene matches. Germline CDR1 SQVTM, CDR2 ANQGSEA. The CDR3 sequence is 15 residues long. The CDR3, as DNA: TGCAGCGTTGATGGGACTAAAGGCGGGACAGATACGCAGTATTTT. Translation: CSVDGTKGGTDTQYF.